This entry is about one TCR beta chain. Time point denoted: after dendritic cell vaccination, including at tumor progression/relapse. Assay used: immunoSEQ multiplex PCR; TCRdb lists only in-frame clones, some missing. This table holds almost 90,000 clones, around four fifths found once. This record belongs to a study of glioma-infiltrating T cells after dendritic cell vaccination. The V end lost 7 bases, the J end lost 4 bases, and 17 bases lay between the germline ends. CDR3 length equals 15 residues. Germline CDR1 reads SNHLY; CDR2 reads FYNNEI. The sequenced sample was blood, obtained after dendritic cell vaccination. The rearrangement links TRBV2 to TRBJ2-1; possible D gene TRBD2, 6 bases. This TCR was sampled from a human donor with glioblastoma. CDR3 in DNA: TGTGCCAGCACCTTTAGTAGCGGAATTTACAATGAGCAGTTCTTC. This gives the protein CASTFSSGIYNEQFF.